The rows below give T cell receptor beta chains drawn from one sample of a study of T cell clonotyping in hematopoietic cell transplantation. Produced via immunoSEQ multiplex PCR; TCRdb's table is partial and in-frame only. The sample holds 6,000 or so clones, around 82% seen once. Sample: peripheral blood mononuclear cells, taken 180 days after allogeneic stem cell transplant. Receptors were obtained from a male patient aged 70 to 85 who had an allogeneic stem cell transplant from an unrelated donor, so T cells may come from the graft donor. Some clones in this sample may be carry-over from other donors' samples. Both conserved end residues are part of each CDR3. Each record gives: CDR3 length, D gene, V gene, J gene, clone size, CDR3 DNA, CDR3 protein. A D gene is named only where the DNA matches it firmly. Not every row has a clone size; where given, it reads once, few, many or a size class.

cdr3_length: 15; d_call: TRBD1; v_call: TRBV13; j_call: TRBJ1-2; clone_size: NA; cdr3_nt: TGTGCCAGCAGCCACACCGGGACAGATAACTATGGCTACACCTTC; cdr3_aa: CASSHTGTDNYGYTF
cdr3_length: 17; d_call: NA; v_call: TRBV2; j_call: TRBJ2-2; clone_size: NA; cdr3_nt: TGTGCCAGCACCTGGACCTCGGGGAACGCGAACACCGGGGAGCTGTTTTTT; cdr3_aa: CASTWTSGNANTGELFF
cdr3_length: 16; d_call: NA; v_call: TRBV19; j_call: TRBJ1-5; clone_size: NA; cdr3_nt: TGTGCCAGTAGTTCCCCGACTTATGCTAATGTTCAGCCCCAGCATTTT; cdr3_aa: CASSSPTYANVQPQHF
cdr3_length: 14; d_call: NA; v_call: TRBV7-2; j_call: TRBJ2-7; clone_size: NA; cdr3_nt: TGTGCCAGCAGCTTAGTGGCTAGCGTGGCCGAGCAGTACTTC; cdr3_aa: CASSLVASVAEQYF
cdr3_length: 15; d_call: NA; v_call: TRBV19; j_call: TRBJ1-1; clone_size: NA; cdr3_nt: TGTGCCAGTTTGTCCTCATTCTCAGGGAGGACTGAAGCTTTCTTT; cdr3_aa: CASLSSFSGRTEAFF
cdr3_length: 14; d_call: NA; v_call: TRBV27; j_call: TRBJ1-3; clone_size: NA; cdr3_nt: TGTGCCAGCAGTCGCGGAAGGTTTGGAAACACCATATATTTT; cdr3_aa: CASSRGRFGNTIYF
cdr3_length: 16; d_call: NA; v_call: TRBV14; j_call: TRBJ2-1; clone_size: NA; cdr3_nt: TGTGCCAGCAGCCAACGTTTAAGCAGGGAGGTCAATGAGCAGTTCTTC; cdr3_aa: CASSQRLSREVNEQFF
cdr3_length: 12; d_call: TRBD2; v_call: TRBV29-1; j_call: TRBJ2-7; clone_size: NA; cdr3_nt: TGCAGCGGCACCGGGACTAGCTACGAGCAGTACTTC; cdr3_aa: CSGTGTSYEQYF
cdr3_length: 14; d_call: NA; v_call: TRBV6-1; j_call: TRBJ1-5; clone_size: NA; cdr3_nt: TGTGCCAGCAGTGAACAGGAGGCCTATCAGCCCCAGCATTTT; cdr3_aa: CASSEQEAYQPQHF
cdr3_length: 15; d_call: NA; v_call: TRBV4-2; j_call: TRBJ2-6; clone_size: NA; cdr3_nt: TGTGCCAGCAGCCTAGATCGCTCTGGGGCCAACGTCCTGACTTTC; cdr3_aa: CASSLDRSGANVLTF
cdr3_length: 14; d_call: TRBD1; v_call: TRBV6-6; j_call: TRBJ2-7; clone_size: few; cdr3_nt: TGTGCCAGCAGAGGAACGGACAGGGAGGCTCGGCAGTACTTC; cdr3_aa: CASRGTDREARQYF
cdr3_length: 14; d_call: NA; v_call: TRBV5-1; j_call: TRBJ2-5; clone_size: NA; cdr3_nt: TGCGCCAGCAGCTTGGGAGTAGTAGGAGAGACCCAGTACTTC; cdr3_aa: CASSLGVVGETQYF
cdr3_length: 15; d_call: TRBD1; v_call: TRBV30; j_call: TRBJ1-5; clone_size: few; cdr3_nt: TGTGCCTGGAGTCGCGGGACAGGCGGCAATCAGCCCCAGCATTTT; cdr3_aa: CAWSRGTGGNQPQHF
cdr3_length: 19; d_call: TRBD1; v_call: TRBV18; j_call: TRBJ2-3; clone_size: NA; cdr3_nt: TGTGCCAGCTCACCGGACAGGGGCCTGGGCGGGGCTAGCACAGATACGCAGTATTTT; cdr3_aa: CASSPDRGLGGASTDTQYF
cdr3_length: 14; d_call: NA; v_call: TRBV7-9; j_call: TRBJ1-4; clone_size: NA; cdr3_nt: TGTGCCAGCAGCTTCCCCGAGGGAGATGAAAAACTGTTTTTT; cdr3_aa: CASSFPEGDEKLFF
cdr3_length: 17; d_call: TRBD1; v_call: TRBV10-3; j_call: TRBJ2-7; clone_size: NA; cdr3_nt: TGTGCCATTCAGAAGATGAGACCGGGACAGGGATCCTACGAGCAGTACTTC; cdr3_aa: CAIQKMRPGQGSYEQYF
cdr3_length: 14; d_call: TRBD2; v_call: TRBV27; j_call: TRBJ2-7; clone_size: NA; cdr3_nt: TGTGCCAGCAGGAGTCCGGGACTAGTATACGAGCAGTACTTC; cdr3_aa: CASRSPGLVYEQYF
cdr3_length: 18; d_call: TRBD2; v_call: TRBV2; j_call: TRBJ2-5; clone_size: NA; cdr3_nt: TGTGCCAGCAGTTTTAGTGCAGCGGGAGGGACGTACCAAGAGACCCAGTACTTC; cdr3_aa: CASSFSAAGGTYQETQYF
cdr3_length: 14; d_call: NA; v_call: TRBV6-5; j_call: TRBJ1-4; clone_size: few; cdr3_nt: TGTGCCAGCAGTGTAGACTTAGTTTCTGAAAAACTGTTTTTT; cdr3_aa: CASSVDLVSEKLFF
cdr3_length: 15; d_call: NA; v_call: TRBV5-6; j_call: TRBJ2-7; clone_size: NA; cdr3_nt: TGTGCCAGCAGCTCCCCTGTCGGGACGTCCTACGAGCAGTACTTC; cdr3_aa: CASSSPVGTSYEQYF
cdr3_length: 15; d_call: TRBD1; v_call: TRBV5-1; j_call: TRBJ2-7; clone_size: few; cdr3_nt: TGCGCCAGCAGCCCGGGACAGACTTTCCCCTACGAGCAGTACTTC; cdr3_aa: CASSPGQTFPYEQYF
cdr3_length: 16; d_call: TRBD1; v_call: TRBV25-1; j_call: TRBJ1-1; clone_size: large; cdr3_nt: TGTGCCAGCAGTGAATATCCCCTTGGACAGGTGACTGAAGCTTTCTTT; cdr3_aa: CASSEYPLGQVTEAFF
cdr3_length: 10; d_call: NA; v_call: TRBV20-1; j_call: TRBJ1-2; clone_size: NA; cdr3_nt: TGCAGTGCTAGAGAGGATGGCTACACCTTC; cdr3_aa: CSAREDGYTF
cdr3_length: 15; d_call: TRBD2; v_call: TRBV6-5; j_call: TRBJ2-1; clone_size: NA; cdr3_nt: TGTGCCAGCAGTTACTCGAGAGGGCGGGAGGATGAGCAGTTCTTC; cdr3_aa: CASSYSRGREDEQFF
cdr3_length: 13; d_call: NA; v_call: TRBV29-1; j_call: TRBJ2-7; clone_size: NA; cdr3_nt: TGCAGCGTTGCAGGCCCTACCTCCTACGAGCAGTACTTC; cdr3_aa: CSVAGPTSYEQYF
cdr3_length: 14; d_call: TRBD1; v_call: TRBV10-3; j_call: TRBJ1-2; clone_size: few; cdr3_nt: TGTGCCATCAGTCGACAGGGAGGAACATATGGCTACACCTTC; cdr3_aa: CAISRQGGTYGYTF
cdr3_length: 15; d_call: TRBD1; v_call: TRBV10-2; j_call: TRBJ2-7; clone_size: NA; cdr3_nt: TGCGCCAGCAGTCTCTCGGACAGGGGGGCCTACGAGCAGTACTTC; cdr3_aa: CASSLSDRGAYEQYF
cdr3_length: 15; d_call: TRBD2; v_call: TRBV5-1; j_call: TRBJ2-7; clone_size: NA; cdr3_nt: TGCGCCAGCAGCATAGGACTAGCGGGAAGCTACGAGCAGTACTTC; cdr3_aa: CASSIGLAGSYEQYF
cdr3_length: 13; d_call: NA; v_call: TRBV2; j_call: TRBJ2-1; clone_size: NA; cdr3_nt: TGTGCCAGCAGTGAGCGACTGTACAATGAGCAGTTCTTC; cdr3_aa: CASSERLYNEQFF